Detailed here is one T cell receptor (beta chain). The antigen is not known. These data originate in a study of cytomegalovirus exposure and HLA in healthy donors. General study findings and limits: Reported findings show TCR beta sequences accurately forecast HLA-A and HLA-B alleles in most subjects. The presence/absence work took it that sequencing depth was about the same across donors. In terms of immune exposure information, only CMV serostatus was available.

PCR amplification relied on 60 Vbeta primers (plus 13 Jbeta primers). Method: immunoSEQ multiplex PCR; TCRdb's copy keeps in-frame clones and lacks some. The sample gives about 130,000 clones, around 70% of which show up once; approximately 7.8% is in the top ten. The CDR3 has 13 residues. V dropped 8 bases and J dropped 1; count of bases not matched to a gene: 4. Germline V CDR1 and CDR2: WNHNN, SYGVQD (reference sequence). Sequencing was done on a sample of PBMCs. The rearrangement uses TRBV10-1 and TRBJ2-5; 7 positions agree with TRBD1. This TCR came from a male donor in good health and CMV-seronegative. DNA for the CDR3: TGCGCCAGCCCTCGACAGGGCCAAGAGACCCAGTACTTC. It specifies CASPRQGQETQYF.